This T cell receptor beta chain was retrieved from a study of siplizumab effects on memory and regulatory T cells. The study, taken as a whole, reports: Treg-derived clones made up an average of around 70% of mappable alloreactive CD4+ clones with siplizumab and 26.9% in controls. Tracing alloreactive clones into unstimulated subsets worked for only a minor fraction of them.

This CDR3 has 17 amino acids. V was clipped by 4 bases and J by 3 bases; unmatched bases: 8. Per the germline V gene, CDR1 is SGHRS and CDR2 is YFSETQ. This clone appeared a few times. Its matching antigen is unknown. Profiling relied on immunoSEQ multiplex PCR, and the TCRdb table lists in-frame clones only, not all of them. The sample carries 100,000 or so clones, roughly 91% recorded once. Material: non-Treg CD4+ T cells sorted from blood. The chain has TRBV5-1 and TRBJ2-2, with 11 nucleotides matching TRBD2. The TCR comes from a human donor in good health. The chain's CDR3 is CASSGTTSGSYTGELFF. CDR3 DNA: TGCGCCAGCAGCGGGACTACTAGCGGGAGTTACACCGGGGAGCTGTTTTTT.